These T cell receptor beta chains were read from a single sample in a study of T cell responses to AZD1222 COVID-19 vaccine. Clones were sequenced by immunoSEQ multiplex PCR, and TCRdb holds only the in-frame ones, with some missing. The sample includes some 54,000 clones, more than 70% of them seen just once. This material consisted of peripheral blood, taken on day 0 of AZD1222 vaccination. The receptors derive from an adult in good health. Each CDR3 is given without its conserved first and last residue.

V	J	length	CDR3
TRBV19	TRBJ2-7	13	ASSFDASGRGEQY
TRBV2	TRBJ2-3	12	ASSEGLSTDTQY
TRBV6-1	TRBJ2-7	12	ASSDWTSTYEQY
TRBV30	TRBJ2-2	11	AGDRVNTGELF
TRBV7-6	TRBJ2-3	16	ASSLAPPGTGEEDTQY
TRBV28	TRBJ2-7	14	ASSLGLAGGPYEQY
TRBV2	TRBJ2-2	14	ASSVLGRPNTGELF
TRBV6-6	TRBJ1-1	13	ASSPGQGWNTEAF
TRBV6-5	TRBJ2-1	11	ASSTWLDRRQF
TRBV3-1/TRBV3-2	TRBJ2-7	12	ASSGYGTGDEQY
TRBV27	TRBJ2-7	11	ASSRSSSGKKY
TRBV5-4	TRBJ2-5	12	ASSQGQGQETQY
TRBV7-2	TRBJ1-4	11	ASSLAEGEKLF
TRBV4-1	TRBJ2-1	16	ASSQADMGISSYNEQF
TRBV7-9	TRBJ1-4	12	ASSYQGKREKLF
TRBV10-2	TRBJ2-1	10	ASSDQDNEQF
TRBV2	TRBJ2-2	17	ASSDPTKRGLGNTGELF
TRBV19	TRBJ2-1	13	ASSISGQGFGEQF
TRBV6-5	TRBJ1-2	9	ASRGEVSYT
TRBV5-1	TRBJ2-5	13	ASSLMLGTSETQY
TRBV27	TRBJ2-7	13	AKALPAESSYEQY
TRBV10-3	TRBJ1-5	13	AIRGTLDSNQPQH
TRBV28	TRBJ2-7	16	ASSHTWTSGKVIYEQY
TRBV7-6	TRBJ2-7	13	ASSLALAGINEQY
TRBV6-1	TRBJ1-5	9	ASSEWGPQH
TRBV5-1	TRBJ1-1	11	ASNDRGQTEAF
TRBV12-3/TRBV12-4	TRBJ2-1	11	ASSFLGHNEQF
TRBV5-1	TRBJ2-3	13	ASSFLTSDTDTQY
TRBV19	TRBJ2-1	13	ASSSIAGGVSEQF
TRBV3-1/TRBV3-2	TRBJ1-4	17	ASSAKIDRADATNEKLF
TRBV5-4	TRBJ1-1	13	ASSPDTRRNTEAF
TRBV18	TRBJ1-5	11	ASSLDSNQPQH
TRBV5-1	TRBJ2-1	15	ASSLQSGASSYNEQF
TRBV7-8	TRBJ1-4	9	ASSLGPKLF
TRBV5-1	TRBJ2-5	12	ASSLGQGEQTQY
TRBV6-1	TRBJ2-1	12	ASSDRDFLPEQF
TRBV7-2	TRBJ1-2	12	ASSLAFTRGGYT
TRBV7-9	TRBJ1-4	13	ASSPASAGNEKLF
TRBV4-2	TRBJ1-6	12	ASSQDRKNSPLH
TRBV7-2	TRBJ2-1	10	ASSQRGLEQF